The 23 T cell receptor beta chains below all came from one sample that was sequenced in a study of blood T cells in healthy people across ages. A sample-barcoded 5' primer and a J-beta primer mix were used in a second PCR of roughly 6 to 11 cycles. One entry per CDR3 protein, called by TCRdb with MiXCR from the 5' RACE reads. The sample includes about 690,000 distinct CDR3 sequences, around 41% of them seen just once. Sequenced: blood. These receptors all stem from an elderly man in good health.

This clonotype appeared a few times. The rearrangement uses TRBV15 and TRBJ2-1; 7 bases map to TRBD2. This CDR3 spans 15 amino acids. Germline assignment: CDR1 LNHNV and CDR2 YYDKDF (reference sequence). The junction had 9 bases not matched to a gene; V was cut back by 10 bases and J by 0 bases. The CDR3 DNA is TGTGCCAGCGGGAGTATCCGTAGCTCCTACAATGAGCAGTTCTTC. As protein: CASGSIRSSYNEQFF.

In DNA form, the CDR3 reads TGTGCCAGCAGATCGGACAGGGTCGGTGAGCAGTTCTTC. Encoded protein: CASRSDRVGEQFF. This chain uses TRBV6-2 or TRBV6-3 with TRBJ2-1; 8 bases agree with TRBD1. The V gene's germline CDR1 is MNHEY and CDR2 SVGEGT. V lost 6 bases to trimming and J lost 9 bases; unmatched junction nucleotides: 7. The CDR3 runs 13 residues.

V usage is TRBV7-9 and J usage is TRBJ2-3, with 7 bases identical to TRBD1. Looked up from germline, CDR1 is SEHNR and CDR2 is FQNEAQ (reference sequence). CDR3 length: 14 amino acids. V lost 4 bases to trimming and J lost 8 bases; unmatched junction nucleotides: 9. The CDR3: CASSYNRGPGTQYF. CDR3 sequence (DNA): TGTGCCAGCAGCTACAACAGGGGCCCAGGTACGCAGTATTTT.

This clonotype was counted only a few times. The rearrangement links TRBV3-1 to TRBJ2-2; a weak D match, TRBD2 (7 bases). This CDR3 comprises 15 residues. The V gene lost 3 bases and the J gene lost 5 bases, with 13 bases spanning the gap. Germline V lookup: CDR1 LGHDT, CDR2 YNNKEL (reference sequence). CDR3 bases: TGTGCCAGCAGCCAGCGGGGGCCGGAAACCGGGGAGCTGTTTTTT. This translates into CASSQRGPETGELFF.

This clonotype showed up just a few times. The chain carries TRBV3-1 and TRBJ2-3, with D possibly being TRBD1 (5 bases). Germline assignment: CDR1 LGHDT and CDR2 YNNKEL (reference sequence). The ends were cut back, 1 base at V and 8 bases at J, with 7 bases in the middle. The length of the CDR3 is 12 residues. As DNA, the CDR3 is TGTGCCAGCAGCCAAGTTGGGGCTACGCAGTATTTT. Translated, it gives CASSQVGATQYF.

The chain combines TRBV7-2 with TRBJ2-1; 8 positions match TRBD1. The CDR3 runs to 17 residues. CDR1 is SGHTA and CDR2 is FQGNSA in the germline V gene. With V trimmed by 0 bases and J by 4 bases, 8 bases remained unmatched. The CDR3 spells CASSLAGRDRSYNEQFF. CDR3 sequence (DNA): TGTGCCAGCAGCTTAGCCGGCAGGGACAGGTCATACAATGAGCAGTTCTTC.

The V call is TRBV27, the J call TRBJ2-5; the D gene could be TRBD1 or TRBD2 (5 bases each). The J call may be faulty, since TRBJ2-7 better matches the DNA end. CDR1 is MNHEY, CDR2 SMNVEV, per germline (reference sequence). The CDR3 covers 16 residues. Here the CDR3 DNA reads TGTGCCAGCAGTTTATTGGGGACCCAAACGATCGACGAGCAGTACTTC. It codes for CASSLLGTQTIDEQYF.

The table lists this clonotype with a few counts. This chain joins TRBV14 and TRBJ1-2; 8 bases are shared with TRBD1. V shed 2 bases, J shed 7 bases, and the junction held 6 bases outside the gene matches. The CDR3 length is 14 residues. Germline-derived CDR1 and CDR2 are SGHDN and FVKESK. CDR3 loop: CASSQRDRLGGYTF. DNA of the CDR3: TGTGCCAGCAGCCAACGGGACAGGCTCGGTGGCTACACCTTC.

The gene calls are TRBV3-1 and TRBJ2-7, with D possibly being TRBD1 or TRBD2 (5 bases each). The V gene lost 8 bases and the J gene lost 5 bases, with 19 bases spanning the gap. Per germline, CDR1 LGHDT and CDR2 YNNKEL (reference sequence). The CDR3 runs 14 residues. The chain's CDR3 is CASGLGRRLDEQYF. In DNA, the CDR3 is TGTGCCAGCGGGTTGGGACGGCGACTCGACGAGCAGTACTTC.

Only a few counts were recorded for this clonotype. The chain uses TRBV7-9 and TRBJ2-5; weak D call: TRBD1 (6 bases). Trimming shortened V by 1 base and J by 10 bases, and 19 bases separated the two germline ends. The CDR3 length is 15 residues. Per the germline V gene, CDR1 is SEHNR and CDR2 is FQNEAQ (reference sequence). This chain's CDR3 is CASSLGDTINALQYF. DNA for the CDR3: TGTGCCAGCAGCTTAGGGGACACCATTAACGCCCTCCAGTACTTC.

Concerning this clonotype: One end of the junction does not line up with germline, which may come from a read error. The rearrangement links TRBV3-1 to TRBJ1-2, with 9 nucleotides matching TRBD1. This CDR3 comprises 13 residues. Germline-derived CDR1 and CDR2 are LGHDT and YNNKEL (reference sequence). The DNA of the CDR3 is TGTGCCAGCAGCACACAGGGGGCAGCTGGCTGCACCTTC. This codes for CASSTQGAAGCTF.

The chain links TRBV29-1 to TRBJ2-1, with no clear D. TRBJ2-7 explains the end of the DNA better; the J call may be wrong. Germline loops: CDR1 SQVTM, CDR2 ANQGSEA. There are 13 residues in the CDR3. The CDR3 nucleotides are TGCAGCGTTGCGGACGGTTTCTACAATGAGCAGTACTTC. Translated: CSVADGFYNEQYF.

The rearrangement joins TRBV24-1 to TRBJ2-3; D may be TRBD1 or TRBD2 (5 bases each). Germline CDR1 and CDR2: KGHDR and SFDVKD. The CDR3 contains 15 residues. The V gene lost 5 bases and the J gene lost 1 base, with 12 bases spanning the gap. CDR3 protein: CATSGLGPGTDTQYF. CDR3 in DNA: TGTGCCACCAGTGGACTGGGACCAGGCACAGATACGCAGTATTTT.

CDR3 in amino acids: CASSPVGGGTYEQYF. The CDR3 region has the DNA TGTGCCAGCAGCCCCGTAGGGGGGGGCACCTACGAGCAGTACTTC. This rearrangement joins TRBV11-2 to TRBJ2-4, with a tentative D call TRBD2 (7 bases). The end of the DNA fits TRBJ2-7 better, so the J call may be wrong. CDR1 and CDR2 from the germline V gene are SGHAT and FQNNGV. This CDR3 has 15 residues.

This clonotype was observed a handful of times. The genes are TRBV6-1 and TRBJ1-4; a weak D match, TRBD1 (6 bases). This CDR3 has 15 amino acids. Trimming removed 1 base at V and 4 bases at J, with 10 bases between. Germline lookup yields CDR1 MNHNS and CDR2 SASEGT. The CDR3 DNA is TGTGCCAGCAGTGAAGGAGGGGGACTTAATGAAAAACTGTTTTTT. It yields the protein CASSEGGGLNEKLFF.

J is TRBJ2-1 and V is TRBV5-1; D possibly uses TRBD1 or TRBD2 (6 bases each). The end of the DNA fits TRBJ2-7 better, so the J call may be wrong. CDR3 size: 14 residues. Germline CDR1 reads SGHRS; CDR2 reads YFSETQ. CDR3 in DNA: TGCGCCAGCACCAACGAGGGGGGTTACAATGAGCAGTACTTC. Amino acid sequence: CASTNEGGYNEQYF.

The rearrangement joins TRBV7-6 to TRBJ2-2; 14 bases align to TRBD2. The CDR3 has 19 amino acids. The ends lost 3 bases at V and 4 bases at J; junction bases unmatched: 10. Germline CDR1 is SGHVS and CDR2 is FNYEAQ. CDR3 in DNA: TGTGCCAGCAGCTTTGGGGGGACTAGCGGGAGTGGGAGCACCGGGGAGCTGTTTTTT. Translating it yields CASSFGGTSGSGSTGELFF.

The table lists this clonotype with a count of one. V gene TRBV6-5 combines with J gene TRBJ1-2; 7 nucleotides match TRBD1. The length of the CDR3 is 13 residues. With 10 bases clipped from V and 8 bases from J, the junction kept 13 bases outside the gene matches. CDR1 is MNHEY, CDR2 SVGAGI, per germline. CDR3 in amino acids: CATQQGFQTGYTF. CDR3 nucleotides: TGTGCCACTCAACAGGGGTTTCAGACCGGCTACACCTTC.

The sample holds a few counts of this clonotype. The chain carries TRBV20-1 and TRBJ2-1; D may be TRBD1 (5 bases). CDR1 is DFQATT and CDR2 is SNEGSKA in the germline V gene (reference sequence). With 0 bases removed from V and 2 bases from J, the gap between germline ends came to 11 bases. The CDR3 consists of 15 residues. The CDR3 here is CSARDSRVTYNEQFF. The CDR3 nucleotides read TGCAGTGCTAGAGATTCCAGGGTTACCTACAATGAGCAGTTCTTC.

The chain links TRBV27 to TRBJ1-1, with D possibly being TRBD1 (5 bases). Germline-derived CDR1 and CDR2 are MNHEY and SMNVEV (reference sequence). This CDR3 has 15 amino acids. V lost 1 base and J lost 8, with 17 bases in between. CDR3: CASSLWAGRTQEAFF. In DNA, the CDR3 is TGTGCCAGCAGTTTATGGGCAGGGAGGACCCAGGAAGCTTTCTTT.

V gene TRBV6-2 or TRBV6-3 combines with J gene TRBJ2-3; tentative D call: TRBD2 (5 bases). Germline CDR1 and CDR2: MNHEY and SVGEGT. The V end was cut by 6 bases, the J end by 0 bases, with 10 bases between. The CDR3 spans 14 residues. The CDR3 DNA is TGTGCCAGCAGCCGACTAATTAGCACAGATACGCAGTATTTT. Protein: CASSRLISTDTQYF.

This clonotype occurred many times. V and J are TRBV4-3 and TRBJ2-5, with 11 bases identical to TRBD2. CDR3 length equals 16 residues. Per the germline V gene, CDR1 is LGHNA and CDR2 is YSLEER. V trimming: 5 bases; J trimming: 5 bases; junction bases outside the gene matches: 10. This CDR3 reads CASSNSGRALGETQYF. CDR3 DNA sequence: TGCGCCAGCAGCAATAGCGGGAGGGCCCTCGGGGAGACCCAGTACTTC.

The V gene is TRBV28, the J gene TRBJ2-3; the D is unclear. Germline loops: CDR1 MDHEN, CDR2 SYDVKM. The CDR3 contains 16 residues. The V gene lost 2 bases and the J gene lost 2 bases, with 14 bases spanning the gap. The CDR3 coding sequence is TGTGCCAGCAGTTTAGGGCTTCTTATCCACACAGATACGCAGTATTTT. It is translated as CASSLGLLIHTDTQYF.